The clone carrying this T cell receptor beta chain was counted many times. Per the germline V gene, CDR1 is MNHEY and CDR2 is SVGEGT. The CDR3 is 14 amino acids. The V and J ends lost 5 bases and 5 bases respectively, with 16 bases between them. Authors of the study amplified TCR beta CDR3 regions from RNA transcripts. First-round RT-PCR targeting the TCR CDR3 was performed with the HTBI primer set. MiXCR was run by TCRdb on the multiplex PCR reads, yielding one entry per CDR3 protein. The sample contains 640,000 or so distinct CDR3 sequences, 14% of which appear only once. This sample was taken from a study of T cells in Graves' hyperthyroidism and ophthalmopathy.

The chain carries TRBV6-2 or TRBV6-3 and TRBJ2-7, with a possible D match to TRBD2 (6 bases). This sequence was found in a woman between 18 and 29 years old with Graves' ophthalmopathy. Sequencing input: blood. The CDR3 nucleotides are TGTGCCAGCAGTCGCCGGAGGGTCGTCCACGAGCAGTACTTC. It specifies CASSRRRVVHEQYF.